These 30 T cell receptor beta chains were sequenced from one sample in a study of T-cell memory formation after mild COVID-19. MiXCR, applied by TCRdb to the 5' RACE reads, yields one record per CDR3 protein. The sample includes around 300,000 distinct CDR3 sequences, over 7% of them seen just once. The sequencing sample was made of PBMCs or a T cell subset sorted from them (not recorded which). These receptor sequences come from a man aged 18 to 30 who had mild COVID-19 (a few samples of this study predate the infection). Cell type and time point are not known.

The sample holds a few counts of this clonotype. The J gene is TRBJ2-3, the V gene TRBV28; TRBD1 is a possible D gene (6 bases). Germline V lookup: CDR1 MDHEN, CDR2 SYDVKM. V lost 5 bases and J lost 2, with 11 bases in between. The CDR3 is 14 amino acids. In DNA, the CDR3 is TGTGCCAGCAGTACCACAGGGACCACAGATACGCAGTATTTT. Translated, it gives CASSTTGTTDTQYF.

This chain links TRBV6-6 with TRBJ1-3; possibly TRBD1 for D (5 bases). The CDR3 has 15 amino acids. The V and J ends lost 0 bases and 4 bases respectively, with 10 bases between them. CDR1 is MNHNY and CDR2 is SVGAGI in the germline V gene (reference sequence). Here the CDR3 reads CASSYSGQRGNTIYF. The DNA for the CDR3 is TGTGCCAGCAGTTACTCGGGGCAGCGAGGAAACACCATATATTTT.

The V gene is TRBV28, the J gene TRBJ2-1; TRBD2 is a possible D gene (6 bases). Germline lookup yields CDR1 MDHEN and CDR2 SYDVKM. Deletions cut 4 bases from V and 5 bases from J, with 18 bases between. The length of the CDR3 is 16 residues. The CDR3 loop reads CASSSHAPGVNNEQFF. In DNA, the CDR3 is TGTGCCAGCAGTTCACATGCTCCGGGAGTGAACAATGAGCAGTTCTTC.

Here the CDR3 DNA reads TGCGCCAGCAGCTTGGAGGGACCCTCATACAATGAGCAGTTCTTC. Translation: CASSLEGPSYNEQFF. The chain uses TRBV5-1 and TRBJ2-1; either TRBD1 or TRBD2 may fit D (5 bases each). The germline V and J ends were trimmed by 0 bases and 4 bases, with 11 bases remaining between them. From germline, CDR1 is SGHRS and CDR2 YFSETQ. The CDR3 consists of 15 residues.

The rearrangement links TRBV20-1 to TRBJ2-1; no firm D call. The CDR3 sequence is 14 residues long. Germline V gene lookup returns CDR1 DFQATT and CDR2 SNEGSKA (reference sequence). V lost 6 bases to trimming and J lost 9 bases, with 21 bases between them. CDR3 in DNA: TGCAGTGCCCGGGTTGCGGCTCGGGCGGTTGAGCAGTTCTTC. It is translated as CSARVAARAVEQFF.

This clonotype was seen a few times. V is TRBV5-6 and J is TRBJ1-2, with a tentative D call TRBD1 (6 bases). The germline V gene encodes CDR1 SGHDT and CDR2 YYEEEE. Deletions cut 7 bases from V and 6 bases from J, with 19 bases between. This CDR3 has 14 residues. The CDR3 here is CASHREGFPHGYTF. The CDR3 bases are TGTGCCAGCCACAGGGAGGGTTTCCCCCATGGCTACACCTTC.

In its sample, this clonotype was seen many times. The rearrangement joins TRBV6-2 or TRBV6-3 to TRBJ2-3; no clear D gene. This CDR3 is built from 15 residues. Germline CDR1 and CDR2: MNHEY and SVGEGT. V was trimmed by 0 bases and J by 0 bases, leaving 7 bases between them. The CDR3 bases are TGTGCCAGCAGTTACTCGCGGCGTAGCACAGATACGCAGTATTTT. Its translation is CASSYSRRSTDTQYF.

This clonotype has a handful of counts. The chain joins TRBV12-3 or TRBV12-4 to TRBJ2-7; perhaps TRBD2 as D (5 bases). V was pared by 4 bases and J by 5 bases, with 12 bases between. The CDR3 loop spans 13 amino acids. DNA for the CDR3: TGTGCCAGCAGTTGGGCGGGTAGGGACGAGCAGTACTTC. Translating it yields CASSWAGRDEQYF.

The chain links TRBV18 to TRBJ2-1, with TRBD2 matching over 12 bases. Germline loops: CDR1 KGHSH, CDR2 LQKENI. The CDR3 consists of 15 residues. The trim removed 4 bases at V and 9 bases at J, leaving 7 bases unmatched. The CDR3 DNA reads TGTGCCAGCTCACGAACTAGCGGGGGGCCAAGTGAGCAGTTCTTC. Translating it yields CASSRTSGGPSEQFF.

This clonotype was picked up many times. V is TRBV4-2 and J is TRBJ2-7; TRBD1 agrees at 7 bases. CDR1 is LGHNA, CDR2 YNFKEQ, per germline. J was trimmed by 0 bases and V by 4 bases; bases with no gene match: 3. CDR3 size: 14 residues. CDR3 sequence reads: CASSPWDSSYEQYF. The CDR3 coding sequence is TGTGCCAGCAGCCCTTGGGACAGCTCCTACGAGCAGTACTTC.

This chain uses TRBV7-6 with TRBJ1-1; 9 bases agree with TRBD1. V shed 5 bases, J shed 7 bases, and the junction held 8 bases outside the gene matches. The CDR3 is 14 amino acids. CDR1 and CDR2 (germline): SGHVS, FNYEAQ. CDR3 sequence reads: CASSPRTGVGEAFF. CDR3 sequence (DNA): TGTGCCAGCAGCCCCCGGACAGGGGTTGGTGAAGCTTTCTTT.

This clonotype was observed a handful of times. The chain employs TRBV4-3 and TRBJ2-2; 8 nucleotides align to TRBD2. The CDR3 has 15 amino acids. Germline lookup yields CDR1 LGHNA and CDR2 YSLEER. V shed 4 bases, J shed 3 bases, and the junction held 4 bases outside the gene matches. The CDR3 reads CASSLQREYTGELFF. CDR3 sequence (DNA): TGCGCCAGCAGCCTCCAGCGGGAGTACACCGGGGAGCTGTTTTTT.

The CDR3 nucleotides are TGCAGCGTTGTAGGAGACACTGAAGCTTTCTTT. Translation gives CSVVGDTEAFF. This chain links TRBV29-1 with TRBJ1-1; no clear D. The CDR3 consists of 11 residues. CDR1 and CDR2 (germline): SQVTM, ANQGSEA. V lost 4 bases and J lost 3, with 6 bases in between.

This clonotype was seen a few times. The chain joins TRBV20-1 to TRBJ2-3; D possibly corresponds to TRBD2 (7 bases). The V gene's germline CDR1 is DFQATT and CDR2 SNEGSKA (reference sequence). The CDR3 contains 15 residues. Deletions cut 5 bases from V and 4 bases from J, with 19 bases between. CDR3 bases: TGCAGTGCTCGCAGGACAGCGGGGAGGCCAGATACGCAGTATTTT. Encoded protein: CSARRTAGRPDTQYF.

In this sample, this clonotype turned up a few times. The rearrangement joins TRBV20-1 to TRBJ1-1, with TRBD1 matching over 8 bases. After removal of 1 base from V and 6 bases from J, the junction contained 4 bases not matched to a gene. Germline V gene lookup returns CDR1 DFQATT and CDR2 SNEGSKA (reference sequence). There are 13 residues in the CDR3. This CDR3 reads CSARGGTGPEAFF. As DNA, the CDR3 is TGCAGTGCTAGAGGAGGGACAGGTCCTGAAGCTTTCTTT.

This clonotype was seen a few times. The rearrangement uses TRBV28 and TRBJ2-7; 8 bases fit TRBD2. The CDR3 is made up of 12 amino acids. Losses at the gene ends were 10 bases for V and 6 bases for J; bases not matched to a gene: 8. Germline V gene sequence: CDR1 MDHEN, CDR2 SYDVKM. CDR3 DNA sequence: TGTGCCACCCAAGATCGGGGGGGCGAGCAGTACGTC. It codes for CATQDRGGEQYV.

The chain recombines TRBV6-2 or TRBV6-3 with TRBJ1-2; no definite D call. Germline-derived CDR1 and CDR2 are MNHEY and SVGEGT. This CDR3 comprises 13 residues. V gave up 2 bases and J gave up 8 bases, with 12 bases separating them. The chain's CDR3 is CASSYPELRGYTF. The DNA of the CDR3 is TGTGCCAGCAGTTACCCGGAGTTGAGAGGCTACACCTTC.

The chain carries TRBV5-1 and TRBJ2-5; 7 positions agree with TRBD1. Germline CDR1 is SGHRS and CDR2 is YFSETQ. The V and J ends lost 4 bases and 4 bases, in that order; junction bases with no gene match: 4. The CDR3 is made up of 13 amino acids. The DNA of the CDR3 is TGCGCCAGCAGCAGGGACAGTTCAGAGACCCAGTACTTC. Protein sequence: CASSRDSSETQYF. Complete variable domain (other parts from reference TRBV5-1 and TRBJ2-5): KAGVTQTPRYLIKTRGQQVTLSCSPISGHRSVSWYQQTPGQGLQFLFEYFSETQRNKGNFPGRFSGRQFSNSRSEMNVSTLELGDSALYLCASSRDSSETQYFGPGTRLLVL.

V usage is TRBV7-9 and J usage is TRBJ1-1; tentatively, D is TRBD1 (6 bases). The CDR3 covers 15 residues. V lost 8 bases and J lost 2, with 18 bases in between. CDR1 and CDR2 (germline): SEHNR, FQNEAQ (reference sequence). The CDR3 DNA reads TGTGCCAGCTCCGTGGGATGGGGGGCAAACACTGAAGCTTTCTTT. Protein product: CASSVGWGANTEAFF.

This clonotype turned up a few times. This chain connects TRBV4-1 to TRBJ1-4, with a weak D call TRBD1 (5 bases). Trimming pared 1 base from V and 0 bases from J, leaving 9 bases between. In germline, CDR1 is MGHRA, CDR2 YSYEKL. The CDR3 length is 16 residues. CDR3 coding DNA: TGCGCCAGCAGCCAAGGACAGAAGACAACTAATGAAAAACTGTTTTTT. It encodes CASSQGQKTTNEKLFF.

This clonotype was found a few times. This sequence joins TRBV3-1 and TRBJ1-1, with D possibly being TRBD1 (5 bases). Germline assignment: CDR1 LGHDT and CDR2 YNNKEL (reference sequence). Trimming stripped 4 bases from V and 5 bases from J, with 17 bases between. This CDR3 contains 15 residues. The CDR3 is CASSPLRGKGTEAFF. Here the CDR3 DNA reads TGTGCCAGCAGCCCTCTCCGGGGAAAGGGGACTGAAGCTTTCTTT.

This clonotype was observed a handful of times. The V gene is TRBV4-3, the J gene TRBJ2-1; 11 nucleotides match TRBD2. Germline-derived CDR1 and CDR2 are LGHNA and YSLEER. The V gene end was trimmed by 4 bases and the J gene end by 10 bases; junction bases not matched to a gene: 6. The CDR3 is made up of 14 amino acids. CDR3 nucleotides: TGCGCCAGCAGCCGAACGGGACTAGCGGCCGAGCAGTTCTTC. Protein sequence: CASSRTGLAAEQFF.

This clonotype has a count of ten or more. The chain is built from TRBV7-2 and TRBJ1-5; tentatively, D is TRBD1 (5 bases). Germline-derived CDR1 and CDR2 are SGHTA and FQGNSA. This CDR3 has 12 amino acids. Trimming shortened V by 4 bases and J by 7 bases, and 8 bases separated the two germline ends. Here the CDR3 reads CASSSGIQPQHF. In DNA, the CDR3 is TGTGCCAGCAGCTCAGGGATCCAGCCCCAGCATTTT.

This clonotype showed up just a few times. The V gene is TRBV7-2, the J gene TRBJ2-1; D possibly corresponds to TRBD1 (6 bases). Germline-derived CDR1 and CDR2 are SGHTA and FQGNSA. The CDR3 runs to 15 residues. The ends were cut back, 2 bases at V and 4 bases at J, with 12 bases in the middle. The DNA for the CDR3 is TGTGCCAGCAGCTTATCCTTGGACAGTTACAATGAGCAGTTCTTC. Protein sequence: CASSLSLDSYNEQFF.

This clonotype was seen more than once but under ten times. This chain joins TRBV15 and TRBJ2-7; 12 nucleotides line up with TRBD1. The V gene end was trimmed by 0 bases and the J gene end by 5 bases; junction bases not matched to a gene: 8. CDR3 length equals 17 residues. CDR1 is LNHNV and CDR2 is YYDKDF in the germline V gene (reference sequence). CDR3 sequence: CATSRDGGQGALNEQYV. CDR3 bases: TGTGCCACCAGCAGAGATGGGGGACAGGGGGCGCTTAACGAGCAGTACGTC.

This clonotype occurred a few times. The chain is built from TRBV7-2 and TRBJ2-5; no clear D. Trimming shortened V by 2 bases and J by 1 base, and 8 bases separated the two germline ends. From germline, CDR1 is SGHTA and CDR2 FQGNSA. The CDR3 contains 14 residues. CDR3 coding DNA: TGTGCCAGCAGCTTATGGGCAGGCCAAGAGACCCAGTACTTC. Its translation is CASSLWAGQETQYF.

This clonotype was detected only a few times. The J gene is TRBJ1-1, the V gene TRBV12-3 or TRBV12-4; D remains ambiguous. V lost 6 bases to trimming and J lost 7 bases, with 15 bases between them. This CDR3 has 13 amino acids. The DNA of the CDR3 is TGTGCCAGCAGGGTGGGGAGACTTAGTGAAGCTTTCTTT. This sequence encodes CASRVGRLSEAFF.

The rearrangement uses TRBV6-6 and TRBJ2-5, with D perhaps TRBD1 (7 bases). CDR1 is MNHNY, CDR2 SVGAGI, per germline (reference sequence). V was trimmed by 5 bases and J by 5 bases, leaving 18 bases between them. The length of the CDR3 is 15 residues. CDR3: CASSIQGGRIETQYF. The DNA for the CDR3 is TGTGCCAGCAGTATCCAGGGGGGTCGGATCGAGACCCAGTACTTC.

This chain links TRBV4-3 with TRBJ1-1; D gene unclear. Trimming removed 2 bases from V and 5 bases from J, with 9 bases in between. Germline assignment: CDR1 LGHNA and CDR2 YSLEER. The CDR3 runs 13 residues. The CDR3 reads CASSQLVETEAFF. The CDR3 DNA reads TGCGCCAGCAGCCAACTTGTCGAAACTGAAGCTTTCTTT.

The V gene is TRBV5-1, the J gene TRBJ2-7; D uncertain. The germline V gene encodes CDR1 SGHRS and CDR2 YFSETQ. The ends were cut back, 3 bases at V and 2 bases at J, with 15 bases in the middle. The CDR3 has 15 amino acids. CDR3 in DNA: TGCGCCAGCAGCTCCGGCCTACGGCAAACCTACGAGCAGTACGTC. This sequence encodes CASSSGLRQTYEQYV.